Listed below are T cell receptor beta chains from one sample, sequenced in a study of CD8 T cells in ankylosing spondylitis. Using its own MiXCR run on the 5' RACE reads, TCRdb lists one record per CDR3 protein. The data hold 120,000 or so distinct CDR3 sequences, with roughly 15% observed a single time. Sequenced input: blood, either unsorted or a sorted T cell fraction (not recorded which). The receptors come from a female donor with ankylosing spondylitis or in good health (not recorded which). The CDR3 runs from the conserved cysteine through the conserved F or W. Fields, in order: clone size, J gene, D gene, V gene, CDR3 protein, CDR3 DNA. D genes are given only for firm matches. Where a row states a size, it is once, few, many or the class of an expanded clone; other rows omit it.

>few|TRBJ2-7|NA|TRBV30
CAWRTVSYEQYF
TGTGCCTGGAGAACTGTGTCCTACGAGCAGTACTTC
>many|TRBJ2-1|TRBD2|TRBV5-1
CASSFRSGGGRQNNEQFF
TGCGCCAGCAGCTTCCGAAGTGGGGGAGGGAGACAAAACAATGAGCAGTTCTTC
>few|TRBJ2-6|NA|TRBV20-1
CSARVVVGGPSSGANVLTF
TGCAGTGCTAGAGTCGTAGTGGGAGGCCCCAGCTCTGGGGCCAACGTCCTGACTTTC
>few|TRBJ2-3|TRBD2|TRBV20-1
CSAPKGRGITDTQYF
TGCAGTGCTCCAAAGGGGCGGGGGATCACAGATACGCAGTATTTT
>few|TRBJ2-7|TRBD1|TRBV18
CASSPPGQGGYEQYF
TGTGCCAGCTCACCCCCGGGACAGGGAGGGTACGAGCAGTACTTC
>many|TRBJ2-1|TRBD1|TRBV5-1
CASRREAGTAAWNEQFF
TGCGCCAGCAGGAGAGAAGCCGGGACAGCAGCTTGGAATGAGCAGTTCTTC
>NA|TRBJ2-5|TRBD2|TRBV19
CASSMGLAGGPGQETQYF
TGTGCCAGTAGTATGGGACTAGCGGGGGGGCCCGGACAAGAGACCCAGTACTTC
>many|TRBJ2-7|NA|TRBV25-1
CASSKGGSIPNYSYEQYF
TGTGCCAGCAGTAAGGGGGGGAGTATCCCCAATTACTCCTACGAGCAGTACTTC
>many|TRBJ1-6|NA|TRBV20-1
CSARDAISYNSPLHF
TGCAGTGCTAGAGATGCGATCTCCTATAATTCACCCCTCCACTTT
>many|TRBJ2-3|TRBD2|TRBV6-1
CASSRDGTSKTDTQYF
TGTGCCAGCAGTCGGGACGGGACTAGCAAAACAGATACGCAGTATTTT
>few|TRBJ2-7|TRBD2|TRBV7-2
CASRRTGTTTGEQYF
TGTGCCAGCAGACGTACCGGGACTACCACGGGAGAGCAGTACTTC
>few|TRBJ1-4|NA|TRBV6-5
CASSYGGEGEKLFF
TGTGCCAGCAGTTACGGGGGCGAAGGAGAAAAACTGTTTTTT
>many|TRBJ2-1|NA|TRBV6-5
CASSYWGDNNEQFF
TGTGCCAGCAGTTACTGGGGGGACAACAATGAGCAGTTCTTC
>NA|TRBJ2-2|TRBD1|TRBV5-1
CASSLTGSSGELFF
TGCGCCAGCAGCCTGACAGGGTCCTCCGGGGAGCTGTTTTTT
>NA|TRBJ2-1|TRBD2|TRBV3-1
CASSSRTSGPPAGNNEQFF
TGTGCCAGCAGCTCGCGGACTAGCGGACCCCCCGCTGGAAACAATGAGCAGTTCTTC
>NA|TRBJ1-1|NA|TRBV7-9
CASSFERVNTEAFF
TGTGCCAGCAGCTTCGAGAGAGTGAACACTGAAGCTTTCTTT
>NA|TRBJ2-1|TRBD2|TRBV19
CASLREGEQFF
TGTGCCAGTTTGAGGGAGGGAGAGCAGTTCTTC
>many|TRBJ1-6|TRBD1|TRBV6-1
CASRGGRGYSPLHF
TGTGCCTCCAGGGGGGGCAGGGGATATTCACCCCTCCACTTT
>NA|TRBJ1-4|TRBD1|TRBV6-1
CASSPATGGGPNEKLFF
TGTGCCAGCAGCCCCGCGACAGGGGGAGGACCGAATGAAAAACTGTTTTTT
>few|TRBJ2-1|TRBD2|TRBV7-8
CASSLAEGLAEAYNEQFF
TGTGCCAGCAGCTTAGCGGAGGGACTAGCGGAAGCCTACAATGAGCAGTTCTTC
>NA|TRBJ2-2|TRBD2|TRBV7-8
CASSFFGGGNTGELFF
TGTGCCAGCAGCTTCTTTGGCGGGGGGAACACCGGGGAGCTGTTTTTT
>few|TRBJ2-2|NA|TRBV9
CASSVGVNTGELFF
TGTGCCAGCAGCGTGGGGGTAAACACCGGGGAGCTGTTTTTT
>few|TRBJ2-7|NA|TRBV5-1
CASSPSGLAYEQYF
TGCGCCAGCAGCCCATCGGGACTTGCCTACGAGCAGTACTTC
>many|TRBJ2-3|NA|TRBV20-1
CSARGLDWYADTQYF
TGCAGTGCTAGAGGACTAGATTGGTATGCAGATACGCAGTATTTT
>NA|TRBJ1-1|TRBD1|TRBV7-2
CASTRGTVNTEAFF
TGTGCCAGCACCAGGGGGACAGTGAACACTGAAGCTTTCTTT
>few|TRBJ2-1|TRBD2|TRBV12-3/TRBV12-4
CASSFVGREVDEQFF
TGTGCCAGCAGTTTCGTCGGGCGGGAGGTGGATGAGCAGTTCTTC
>few|TRBJ1-1|TRBD1|TRBV9
CASSAGTGGAGTEAFF
TGTGCCAGCAGTGCGGGGACAGGGGGCGCCGGCACTGAAGCTTTCTTT
>few|TRBJ2-6|NA|TRBV11-2
CASSFVWGANVLTF
TGTGCCAGCAGCTTTGTCTGGGGGGCCAACGTCCTGACTTTC
>many|TRBJ2-3|TRBD2|TRBV12-3/TRBV12-4
CASQRGSTDTQYF
TGTGCCAGCCAGCGGGGGAGCACAGATACGCAGTATTTT
>many|TRBJ1-6|NA|TRBV5-1
CASSLGTVNSPLHF
TGCGCCAGCAGCTTGGGCACGGTTAATTCACCCCTCCACTTT
>NA|TRBJ1-5|NA|TRBV19
CASTYRQGSDQPQHF
TGTGCCAGTACCTATCGGCAGGGCTCGGATCAGCCCCAGCATTTT
>NA|TRBJ2-3|TRBD2|TRBV4-2
CASSQVSSGSLGGQYF
TGTGCCAGCAGCCAAGTCTCTAGCGGGAGCTTGGGTGGGCAGTATTTT
>few|TRBJ2-4|NA|TRBV12-3/TRBV12-4
CASSLNSDIQYF
TGTGCCAGCAGTTTGAATAGTGACATTCAGTACTTC
>few|TRBJ1-6|NA|TRBV28
CASSLSTGRINSPLHF
TGTGCCAGCAGTTTATCAACGGGACGGATAAATTCACCCCTCCACTTT
>NA|TRBJ1-2|TRBD1|TRBV12-3/TRBV12-4
CASEEGTDYGYTF
TGTGCATCCGAGGAAGGGACAGACTATGGCTACACCTTC
>NA|TRBJ1-1|NA|TRBV5-1
CASSLEGRKAFF
TGCGCCAGCAGCTTGGAGGGCAGAAAAGCTTTCTTT
>many|TRBJ2-7|TRBD2|TRBV7-2
CASSAGLAGGSNEQYF
TGTGCCAGCAGCGCCGGGCTAGCGGGGGGTAGTAACGAGCAGTACTTC
>many|TRBJ1-5|NA|TRBV19
CATSTAGRNQPQHF
TGTGCCACGAGTACGGCGGGTCGCAATCAGCCCCAGCATTTT
>few|TRBJ2-7|NA|TRBV20-1
CSARVQDYEQYF
TGCAGTGCTAGAGTGCAAGACTACGAGCAGTACTTC
>many|TRBJ1-1|TRBD1|TRBV12-3/TRBV12-4
CASILTGGDEAFF
TGTGCCAGCATCCTGACAGGGGGAGATGAAGCTTTCTTT
>NA|TRBJ2-7|NA|TRBV4-1
CAKEEGWNGYEQYF
TGCGCCAAGGAGGAGGGGTGGAATGGCTACGAGCAGTACTTC